The clone carrying this T cell receptor (beta chain) came up once. Original methodology: The assay estimated nucleated cells by amplifying reference gene primers. The protocol was immunoSEQ multiplex PCR, while the TCRdb copy is restricted to in-frame clones and leaves out a portion. From that table come the V and J calls and clone size; the DNA was used to work out D and trimming. The table lists around 420,000 clones, 88% of them singletons. This sample is drawn from a study of blood T cell repertoires in COVID-19. Study at large: T cells, B-cell-depleted T cells, or PBMCs supplied cDNA or gDNA.

Germline CDR1 is SQVTM and CDR2 is ANQGSEA. The V segment lost 4 bases and the J segment 10 bases; nucleotides outside the gene matches: 5. The CDR3 loop spans 11 amino acids. The participants were between roughly 18 and 90 years old and came from 24 US areas. Specimen: PBMCs or T cells enriched from blood (not recorded which). The genes are TRBV29-1 and TRBJ1-2, with TRBD1 matching 8 bases. The receptor comes from a woman between 40 and 55 years old with acute COVID-19. CDR3: CSVGTGSLYTF. CDR3 DNA: TGCAGCGTTGGGACAGGGAGTCTCTACACCTTC.